The table lists the clone carrying this TCR beta chain with a few counts. The antigen remains unidentified. The data were obtained in a study of post-analysis software for immune sequencing data. Findings of the study overall: Relative to controls, patients had a few TRBV segments at higher frequency, with TRBV5-6, TRBV5-1 and TRBV20-1 among these. Normalized Chao1 diversity was significantly reduced in patients versus controls. The F measure placed samples prepared in the same batch into strongly shared clusters.

TCR beta cDNA libraries included unique molecular identifiers. In TCRdb, the PCR reads were re-called with MiXCR into one record per CDR3 protein. The sample contains 700,000 to 800,000 distinct CDR3 sequences, 25% to 30% of which appear only once. V shed 0 bases, J shed 5 bases, and the junction held 8 bases outside the gene matches. Germline V lookup: CDR1 SGHRS, CDR2 YFSETQ. The CDR3 spans 16 residues. This chain connects TRBV5-1 to TRBJ2-5; 9 bases line up with TRBD1. The TCR comes from a girl aged 10-17 years with multiple sclerosis. The material sequenced was blood. CDR3 loop: CASSLAGQGTGETQYF. The CDR3 DNA is TGCGCCAGCAGCTTGGCGGGACAGGGTACGGGGGAGACCCAGTACTTC.